Below are 21 T cell receptor beta chains sequenced from a single sample in a study of cytomegalovirus exposure and HLA in healthy donors. The primer mix had 60 Vbeta and 13 Jbeta primers. This table comes from immunoSEQ multiplex PCR, and its TCRdb copy is limited to in-frame clones, with some not included. This sample yields some 120,000 clones, of which less than 85% are seen a single time; under 3.5% belongs to the top ten. Sample: PBMCs. These receptors were collected from a male donor in good health and CMV-seronegative.

This clone was seen once. The rearrangement uses TRBV7-2 and TRBJ1-5, with TRBD1 matching 7 bases. CDR1 is SGHTA and CDR2 is FQGNSA in the germline V gene. V lost 5 bases and J lost 2; bases outside the gene matches: 12. The CDR3 totals 17 residues. In DNA form, the CDR3 reads TGTGCCAGCAGCCTACTAGGCAGGGGGTCAGGCAATCAGCCCCAGCATTTT. This codes for CASSLLGRGSGNQPQHF.

V usage is TRBV5-1 and J usage is TRBJ2-5; D is perhaps TRBD1 (6 bases). V was clipped by 4 bases and J by 5 bases, with 12 bases between them. CDR1 is SGHRS, CDR2 YFSETQ, per germline. The CDR3 is made up of 13 amino acids. This chain's CDR3 is CASSPQGVETQYF. The CDR3, as DNA: TGCGCCAGCAGCCCACAGGGAGTGGAGACCCAGTACTTC.

This chain connects TRBV7-9 to TRBJ1-5; D is possibly TRBD1 (6 bases). The CDR3 is made up of 17 amino acids. Germline V gene sequence: CDR1 SEHNR, CDR2 FQNEAQ (reference sequence). Trimming removed 1 base at V and 2 bases at J, with 15 bases between. Here the CDR3 DNA reads TGTGCCAGCAGCTTAGTGACAGGAGTGATTGGCAATCAGCCCCAGCATTTT. As protein: CASSLVTGVIGNQPQHF.

CDR3 amino acids: CASSDLGEGNQPQHF. The CDR3 bases are TGTGCCAGCAGTGACTTGGGGGAGGGCAATCAGCCCCAGCATTTT. V usage is TRBV6-5 and J usage is TRBJ1-5, with a possible D match to TRBD1 (5 bases). CDR1 is MNHEY, CDR2 SVGAGI, per germline. CDR3 length: 15 amino acids. Trimming stripped 5 bases from V and 2 bases from J, with 13 bases between.

CDR3 in DNA: TGTGCCAGCAGCTTGGCGTTAGCGGGATTATTGTACAATGAGCAGTTCTTC. This sequence encodes CASSLALAGLLYNEQFF. This rearrangement joins TRBV5-5 to TRBJ2-1, with 8 nucleotides matching TRBD2. The CDR3 totals 17 residues. V gave up 0 bases and J gave up 4 bases; unmatched junction bases: 9. Germline V gene sequence: CDR1 SGHKS, CDR2 YYEKEE (reference sequence).

The rearrangement links TRBV7-2 to TRBJ2-7; no definite D call. The CDR3 is made up of 13 amino acids. Germline V lookup: CDR1 SGHTA, CDR2 FQGNSA. The V and J ends lost 5 bases and 2 bases respectively, with 10 bases between them. DNA of the CDR3: TGTGCCAGCAGCCCAGATCCCACCTACGAGCAGTACTTC. As protein: CASSPDPTYEQYF.

This sequence joins TRBV18 and TRBJ2-7, with D perhaps matching TRBD2 (6 bases). Trimming shortened V by 5 bases and J by 4 bases, and 24 bases separated the two germline ends. Germline CDR1 is KGHSH and CDR2 is LQKENI. There are 17 residues in the CDR3. The CDR3 loop is CASSSTPPQGLSYEQYF. CDR3 DNA sequence: TGTGCCAGCTCATCAACCCCCCCCCAGGGACTGTCATACGAGCAGTACTTC.

This chain joins TRBV28 and TRBJ2-2; D gene uncertain. CDR1 and CDR2 from the germline V gene are MDHEN and SYDVKM. V was clipped by 4 bases and J by 5 bases, with 8 bases between them. The CDR3 length is 13 residues. In DNA, the CDR3 is TGTGCCAGCAGTTCTGCGTGGACCGGGGAGCTGTTTTTT. Translating gives CASSSAWTGELFF.

The chain has TRBV9 and TRBJ1-2; perhaps TRBD1 as D (5 bases). V lost 4 bases, J lost 0 bases, and 16 bases lay in between. The CDR3 is made up of 16 amino acids. The V gene's germline CDR1 is SGDLS and CDR2 YYNGEE. CDR3 in amino acids: CASSQGLGASNYGYTF. The DNA of the CDR3 is TGTGCCAGCAGCCAGGGCCTAGGCGCGTCTAACTATGGCTACACCTTC.

V is TRBV6-1 and J is TRBJ1-1, with 8 bases fitting TRBD1. Germline V gene data show CDR1 as MNHNS and CDR2 as SASEGT. V trimming: 2 bases; J trimming: 11 bases; junction bases outside the gene matches: 7. The length of the CDR3 is 13 residues. This chain's CDR3 is CASSEPDRVTAFF. The CDR3 bases are TGTGCCAGCAGTGAACCGGACAGGGTTACCGCTTTCTTT.

The chain has TRBV4-2 and TRBJ1-5, with a weak D call TRBD1 (6 bases). Trimming left V 2 bases short and J 0 bases short, with 14 bases between. The CDR3 length is 17 residues. Per the germline V gene, CDR1 is LGHNA and CDR2 is YNFKEQ. The CDR3 reads CASSQNRVQASNQPQHF. The CDR3 bases are TGTGCCAGCAGCCAAAACAGGGTCCAGGCTAGCAATCAGCCCCAGCATTTT.

J is TRBJ1-2 and V is TRBV2; 7 bases agree with TRBD1. This CDR3 contains 13 residues. Unmatched junction bases numbered 8, after V lost 11 bases and J lost 2 bases. Germline lookup yields CDR1 SNHLY and CDR2 FYNNEI. The CDR3 loop reads CASWTGFNYGYTF. The CDR3 coding sequence is TGTGCCTCCTGGACAGGCTTCAACTATGGCTACACCTTC.

V is TRBV5-1 and J is TRBJ2-7; 8 bases align to TRBD2. CDR1 and CDR2 (germline): SGHRS, YFSETQ. The V and J ends lost 0 bases and 4 bases, in that order; junction bases with no gene match: 6. This CDR3 is 15 amino acids long. This CDR3 is CASSLVTSGTYEQYF. CDR3 bases: TGCGCCAGCAGCTTGGTTACTAGCGGAACATACGAGCAGTACTTC.

The rearrangement joins TRBV5-1 to TRBJ2-7, with 12 bases fitting TRBD1. The CDR3 loop spans 14 amino acids. CDR1 SGHRS and CDR2 YFSETQ come from the germline V gene. Germline trimming cut 4 bases from V and 5 bases from J; bases unmatched to any gene: 4. CDR3 in DNA: TGCGCCAGCAGCCCAGGGACAGGGGGCAACGAGCAGTACTTC. Its protein is CASSPGTGGNEQYF.

DNA for the CDR3: TGTGCCAGCAGTGAGAATCGACTCCCTATCGCTTTCTTT. This encodes CASSENRLPIAFF. The chain links TRBV2 to TRBJ1-1; no reliable D call. Germline assignment: CDR1 SNHLY and CDR2 FYNNEI. The CDR3 length is 13 residues. V dropped 3 bases and J dropped 11 bases, with 16 bases sitting between them.

V and J are TRBV20-1 and TRBJ1-6; no clear D. V lost 6 bases and J 12 bases, leaving 12 bases between the germline ends. This CDR3 has 11 residues. The germline CDR1 and CDR2 sequences are DFQATT and SNEGSKA (reference sequence). CDR3 sequence reads: CSADGRGPLHF. The CDR3 bases are TGCAGTGCAGACGGACGGGGACCCCTCCACTTT.

The J gene is TRBJ2-2, the V gene TRBV5-5, with TRBD2 matching over 9 bases. Germline CDR1 SGHKS, CDR2 YYEKEE (reference sequence). CDR3 size: 16 residues. After removal of 4 bases from V and 7 bases from J, the junction contained 11 bases not matched to a gene. The CDR3 DNA reads TGTGCCAGCAGCGCGATCCCTAGCGGGAAGGTCGGGGAGCTGTTTTTT. This encodes CASSAIPSGKVGELFF.

This clone was seen more than once but under ten times. The chain joins TRBV19 to TRBJ2-2; possible D gene TRBD2, 6 bases. Germline V gene data show CDR1 as LNHDA and CDR2 as SQIVND (reference sequence). This CDR3 is 15 amino acids long. V shed 1 base and J shed 4 bases, with 10 bases lying between them. Written as DNA, the CDR3 is TGTGCCAGTAGTATAGTTGGGGGGTCCACCGGGGAGCTGTTTTTT. It encodes CASSIVGGSTGELFF.

The table lists this clone with a few counts. At one of its ends the junction is not consistent with the germline gene, which may arise from a read error. This sequence joins TRBV6-4 and TRBJ2-6, with D possibly matching TRBD1 (5 bases). This CDR3 contains 15 residues. Germline V CDR1 and CDR2: MRHNA, SNTAGT. CDR3 nucleotides: TGTGCCAGCAGTGAAGACAACTCTGGGGCCAACGGCCTGACTTTC. Protein product: CASSEDNSGANGLTF.

The CDR3: CASRYRTSDHYEQYF. CDR3 DNA sequence: TGCGCCAGCAGGTACCGGACTAGCGATCATTACGAGCAGTACTTC. The chain uses TRBV4-1 and TRBJ2-7; 9 nucleotides align to TRBD2. This CDR3 contains 15 residues. Germline CDR1 MGHRA, CDR2 YSYEKL. V shed 6 bases and J 4 bases; nucleotides not matched to a gene: 10.

In this sample, this clone turned up once. The CDR3 here is CASSPIRGGDGYTF. CDR3 in DNA: TGCGCCAGCAGCCCCATCAGGGGTGGTGATGGCTACACCTTC. The chain links TRBV5-1 to TRBJ1-2; D possibly corresponds to TRBD1 (6 bases). The CDR3 totals 14 residues. Trimming shortened V by 4 bases and J by 6 bases, and 16 bases separated the two germline ends. CDR1 SGHRS and CDR2 YFSETQ come from the germline V gene.